The rows below give T cell receptor beta chains drawn from one sample of a study of B cell selection in AIRE deficiency. Data came from immunoSEQ multiplex PCR; TCRdb stores just in-frame clones and leaves some out. The data show about 24,000 clones, roughly 95% seen once. The specimen was CD4+CD127+ conventional T cells sorted from PBMCs. These receptor sequences come from a human donor in good health. The CDR3 runs from the conserved cysteine through the conserved F or W. A D gene is named only where the DNA matches it firmly. Size is stated for part of the rows, as once, few or many counts, or as a class when the clone is expanded.

>NA|once|TRBV5-1|TRBJ2-5
TGCGCCAGCGGCGATCGCAGGGGCCGGGAGACCCAGTACTTC
CASGDRRGRETQYF
>NA|once|TRBV7-3|TRBJ2-1
TGTGCCAGCAGCTTACAGGGCAGGGGCAATGAGCAGTTCTTC
CASSLQGRGNEQFF
>NA|NA|TRBV7-8|TRBJ2-1
TGTGCCAGCAGCTTAGACGGGGCGGTAAGCTCCTACAATGAGCAGTTCTTC
CASSLDGAVSSYNEQFF
>TRBD1|NA|TRBV5-1|TRBJ2-5
TGCGCCAGCAGTTCCGGGACAGCCCAAGAGACCCAGTACTTC
CASSSGTAQETQYF
>NA|NA|TRBV5-1|TRBJ1-6
TGCGCCAGCAGCTTGGAAGGGTGGGATTCACCCCTCCACTTT
CASSLEGWDSPLHF
>NA|NA|TRBV19|TRBJ1-5
TGTGCCAGTAGTTCCACCCAAGGTAGTCAGCCCCAGCATTTT
CASSSTQGSQPQHF
>NA|once|TRBV7-6|TRBJ2-6
TGTGCCAGCAGCTTCAGGCCAGGAGGGGCCTCTGGGGCCAACGTCCTGACTTTC
CASSFRPGGASGANVLTF
>NA|once|TRBV5-6|TRBJ2-5
TGTGCCAGCAGCTTGTCGGAGACCCAGTACTTC
CASSLSETQYF
>TRBD2|NA|TRBV7-2|TRBJ2-7
TGTGCCAGCAGCCCCTGGCGGGAGAGGTACGAGCAGTACTTC
CASSPWRERYEQYF
>NA|NA|TRBV6-5|TRBJ1-6
TGTGCCAGCAGCCCAGAGGGGGGTTTGAATTCACCCCTCCACTTT
CASSPEGGLNSPLHF
>TRBD1|NA|TRBV7-2|TRBJ1-2
TGTGCCAGCAGCTTGACAGGGAGGGACTATGGCTACACCTTC
CASSLTGRDYGYTF
>TRBD2|NA|TRBV10-1|TRBJ2-2
TGCGCCAGCAGTGCCCCGGGGGGGACCGGGGAGCTGTTTTTT
CASSAPGGTGELFF
>TRBD1|NA|TRBV19|TRBJ2-7
TGTGCCAGTAGTACAGGGGGCGTTTGGGGCGAGCAGTACTTC
CASSTGGVWGEQYF
>NA|NA|TRBV7-8|TRBJ2-7
TGTGCCAGCAGCTTAGGGGCGCAATCCTACGAGCAGTACTTC
CASSLGAQSYEQYF
>TRBD1|NA|TRBV28|TRBJ1-4
TGTGCCAGCAGTACCGGGACTCTACAGGGGGAAAAACTGTTTTTT
CASSTGTLQGEKLFF
>NA|NA|TRBV2|TRBJ1-6
TGTGCCAGCAGTGAAGAGGGAGGCGCCTATAATTCACCCCTCCACTTT
CASSEEGGAYNSPLHF
>NA|NA|TRBV1|TRBJ1-1
TGCACCAGCAGCCCCAGTTGTAGGGCGATGACTTTCTTT
CTSSPSCRAMTFF
>NA|NA|TRBV7-2|TRBJ2-5
TGTGCCAGCAGCTTGGGGCAGGTAGACCAAGAGACCCAGTACTTC
CASSLGQVDQETQYF
>NA|NA|TRBV4-1|TRBJ2-4
TGCGCCAGCAGCCAAGTAGGCAAAAACATTCAGTACTTC
CASSQVGKNIQYF
>TRBD2|NA|TRBV7-9|TRBJ2-7
TGTGCCAGCAGCTTAACTAGCGGTAACTCCTACGAGCAGTACTTC
CASSLTSGNSYEQYF
>NA|NA|TRBV5-8|TRBJ2-5
TGTGCCAGCAGCTTGGTGGGTTTGACAGAGACCCAGTACTTC
CASSLVGLTETQYF
>NA|NA|TRBV5-1|TRBJ2-1
TGCGCCAGCAATAAGGGCCAGGCTAATGAGCAGTTCTTC
CASNKGQANEQFF
>NA|NA|TRBV9|TRBJ2-7
TGTGCCAGCAGTTTAGGGGGAGACAGCTCCTACGAGCAGTACTTC
CASSLGGDSSYEQYF
>NA|NA|TRBV6-6|TRBJ1-2
TGTGCCAGCAGTTCAGACTATGGCTACACCTTC
CASSSDYGYTF
>TRBD2|NA|TRBV27|TRBJ2-3
TGTGCCAGCAGTTCCTTTTGGAGCGGGAGGATCGCAGATACGCAGTATTTT
CASSSFWSGRIADTQYF
>TRBD2|NA|TRBV10-3|TRBJ2-1
TGTGCCACCCTTAAGACTAGCGGGTTATATGAGCAGTTCTTC
CATLKTSGLYEQFF
>NA|NA|TRBV7-3|TRBJ1-1
TGTGCCAGCAGCTTAAACTTCTGGACTGAAGCTTTCTTT
CASSLNFWTEAFF
>TRBD1|NA|TRBV18|TRBJ1-6
TGTGCCAGCTCTCCGGGGACAGGGGATTCACCCCTCCACTTT
CASSPGTGDSPLHF
>TRBD1|NA|TRBV19|TRBJ1-1
TGTGCCAGTAGTATTGGGGACAGGGTCGGCACTGAAGCTTTCTTT
CASSIGDRVGTEAFF
>NA|NA|TRBV27|TRBJ1-4
TGTGCCAGCAGTTTTCAGGGGAGGGGTGAAAAACTGTTTTTT
CASSFQGRGEKLFF
>TRBD1|few|TRBV4-2|TRBJ1-2
TGTGCCAGCAGCCAAGAGGGGGACAGGGGACACTATGGCTACACCTTC
CASSQEGDRGHYGYTF
>NA|NA|TRBV28|TRBJ2-7
TGTGCCAGCAGCTGGGGTCCGCTACACTTC
CASSWGPLHF
>TRBD2|NA|TRBV11-3|TRBJ2-1
TGTGCCAGCAGCTTAGGACCGGGACTAGCGGGAGTGAATGAGCAGTTCTTC
CASSLGPGLAGVNEQFF
>NA|NA|TRBV5-6|TRBJ1-5
TGTGCCAGCAGCTTCGAGAGGGGACAGCCCCAGCATTTT
CASSFERGQPQHF
>TRBD2|NA|TRBV7-3|TRBJ2-1
TGTGCCAGCAGCACCTCCGGCGGGAGGGCCAATGAGCAGTTCTTC
CASSTSGGRANEQFF
>NA|NA|TRBV6-1|TRBJ2-7
TGTGCCAGCAGTGAGATGGCGGGGCCCTCCTACGAGCAGTACTTC
CASSEMAGPSYEQYF
>TRBD2|once|TRBV2|TRBJ2-7
TGTGCCAGCAGGACTAGCGGGTACGAGCAGTACTTC
CASRTSGYEQYF
>NA|NA|TRBV19|TRBJ2-7
TGTGCCAGTAGTGCTGGTCACCCTTCGCAGCAGTACTTC
CASSAGHPSQQYF
>NA|NA|TRBV18|TRBJ2-5
TGTGCCAGCTCACTGAAACCGGGGAGTAACCAAGAGACCCAGTACTTC
CASSLKPGSNQETQYF
>NA|NA|TRBV5-4|TRBJ1-4
TGTGCCAGCAGCGGAGCGTCGGAGGGTCGGGGAAAACTGTTTTTT
CASSGASEGRGKLFF
>NA|NA|TRBV5-1|TRBJ2-1
TGCGCCAGCAGCTTGGAAAGGTACTCAAATGAGCAGTTCTTC
CASSLERYSNEQFF
>NA|NA|TRBV6-5|TRBJ1-5
TGTGCCAGCAGTGAAGGGTTTACGAATCAGCCCCAGCATTTT
CASSEGFTNQPQHF
>TRBD2|NA|TRBV27|TRBJ2-3
TGTGCCAGCACCCGACTGGGGCTAGCGGGAGGCCGGGGAGATACGCAGTATTTT
CASTRLGLAGGRGDTQYF
>NA|NA|TRBV6-1|TRBJ2-1
TGTGCCAGCAAGGCTGACCGCTTTTCCAATGAGCAGTTCTTC
CASKADRFSNEQFF
>NA|NA|TRBV5-1|TRBJ2-2
TGCGCCAGCAGCTTGGAGGCAGGGCCGATGAACACCGGGGAGCTGTTTTTT
CASSLEAGPMNTGELFF
>TRBD1|NA|TRBV4-2|TRBJ1-5
TGTGCCAGCAGCCAAGGGCACAGGGGGGGGGATCAGCCCCAGCATTTT
CASSQGHRGGDQPQHF
>TRBD1|NA|TRBV2|TRBJ1-2
TGTGCCAGCACCTACGACAGGGGGCCCTATGGCTACACCTTC
CASTYDRGPYGYTF
>NA|once|TRBV19|TRBJ1-5
TGTGCCAGTAAACACGGGACGGCTTTCAATCAGCCCCAGCATTTT
CASKHGTAFNQPQHF
>TRBD2|NA|TRBV28|TRBJ2-7
TGTGCCAGCAGTACTAGCGGGAGGGGGGGCAAGCAGTACTTC
CASSTSGRGGKQYF
>NA|NA|TRBV28|TRBJ1-1
TGTGCCAGCAGTTCCGCGTGGCGAGCTTTCACTGAAGCTTTCTTT
CASSSAWRAFTEAFF
>NA|NA|TRBV7-9|TRBJ1-4
TGTGCCAGCAGCCGATCCGGGACTTCGGATGAAAAACTGTTTTTT
CASSRSGTSDEKLFF
>TRBD2|NA|TRBV28|TRBJ2-5
TGTGCCAGCAAACCAGGCGGGAGGCTTCAAGAGACCCAGTACTTC
CASKPGGRLQETQYF